This entry lists 16 T cell receptor beta chains sequenced from one sample in a study of CD8 T cells in ankylosing spondylitis. TCRdb reprocessed the 5' RACE reads via MiXCR and lists one record per CDR3 protein. The sample holds approximately 140,000 distinct CDR3 sequences, around 42% seen once. Sequences were obtained from synovial fluid, either unsorted or a sorted T cell fraction (not recorded which). Source of these receptors: a male donor with ankylosing spondylitis.

The rearrangement uses TRBV6-1 and TRBJ2-2; no firm D call. This CDR3 is built from 15 residues. Trimming shortened V by 1 base and J by 4 bases, and 10 bases separated the two germline ends. Per the germline V gene, CDR1 is MNHNS and CDR2 is SASEGT. The CDR3 nucleotides read TGTGCCAGCAGTGAAGACGAGTCCTCCACCGGGGAGCTGTTTTTT. This codes for CASSEDESSTGELFF.

V is TRBV4-1 and J is TRBJ2-7; D gene uncertain. V was shortened by 6 bases and J by 2 bases, with 17 bases between the two germline ends. This CDR3 is built from 15 residues. Germline CDR1 is MGHRA and CDR2 is YSYEKL. As DNA, the CDR3 is TGCGCCAGCAGTTACTACCCGGTGTATCCCTACGAGCAGTACTTC. Translating it yields CASSYYPVYPYEQYF.

V usage is TRBV11-2 and J usage is TRBJ2-7; D remains ambiguous. This CDR3 is 14 amino acids long. The germline gives CDR1 SGHAT, CDR2 FQNNGV. Deletions cut 1 base from V and 2 bases from J, with 9 bases between. CDR3 residues: CASSLVGGPYEQYF. The CDR3 bases are TGTGCCAGCAGCTTAGTCGGCGGCCCCTACGAGCAGTACTTC.

There are a few counts of this clonotype. V usage is TRBV12-3 or TRBV12-4 and J usage is TRBJ1-5; no reliable D call. CDR3 length: 14 amino acids. The ends were cut back, 3 bases at V and 0 bases at J, with 6 bases in the middle. CDR3 sequence: CASSLVDSNQPQHF. The DNA for the CDR3 is TGTGCCAGCAGTTTGGTCGATAGCAATCAGCCCCAGCATTTT.

This clonotype is a singleton in its sample. V usage is TRBV5-6 and J usage is TRBJ1-6, with TRBD1 identical over 9 bases. Germline loops: CDR1 SGHDT, CDR2 YYEEEE. The CDR3 totals 16 residues. V lost 1 base and J lost 9; bases outside the gene matches: 8. The CDR3 sequence is CASSLTGGELFSPLHF. The CDR3 DNA follows: TGTGCCAGCAGCTTGACAGGGGGCGAGCTTTTTTCACCCCTCCACTTT.

The V gene is TRBV15, the J gene TRBJ1-5, with D maybe TRBD1 (6 bases). Per the germline V gene, CDR1 is LNHNV and CDR2 is YYDKDF (reference sequence). V was pared by 5 bases and J by 7 bases, with 15 bases between. CDR3 length: 14 amino acids. The CDR3 DNA reads TGTGCCACCAGCCTCACAGGGTCAGGACAGCCCCAGCATTTT. This encodes CATSLTGSGQPQHF.

This chain connects TRBV29-1 to TRBJ2-3; D gene unclear. Germline CDR1 and CDR2: SQVTM and ANQGSEA. V lost 3 bases, J lost 3 bases, and 7 bases lay in between. The CDR3 runs 12 residues. The CDR3 DNA follows: TGCAGCGTTGATCTGGGGACAGATACGCAGTATTTT. Its protein product is CSVDLGTDTQYF.

This clonotype was seen only a few times. The chain links TRBV12-3 or TRBV12-4 to TRBJ2-1; D may be TRBD2 (6 bases). The V and J ends lost 6 bases and 3 bases respectively, with 9 bases between them. CDR3 length equals 13 residues. CDR3 sequence: CASSPTSYNEQFF. The DNA of the CDR3 is TGTGCCAGCAGCCCGACTAGCTACAATGAGCAGTTCTTC.

In this sample, this clonotype turned up a few times. The rearrangement links TRBV12-3 or TRBV12-4 to TRBJ1-3, with unresolved D. CDR3 size: 15 residues. The ends were cut back, 3 bases at V and 4 bases at J, with 13 bases in the middle. The CDR3 here is CASSFGLLEGNTIYF. CDR3 sequence (DNA): TGTGCCAGCAGTTTCGGACTCCTCGAGGGAAACACCATATATTTT.

The V call is TRBV11-2, the J call TRBJ1-5; 8 positions match TRBD1. Germline CDR1 SGHAT, CDR2 FQNNGV. The trim removed 2 bases at V and 0 bases at J, leaving 9 bases unmatched. The CDR3 contains 18 residues. CDR3 sequence reads: CASSLLSGTGYSNQPQHF. The CDR3 DNA follows: TGTGCCAGCAGCTTACTTAGTGGGACAGGCTATAGCAATCAGCCCCAGCATTTT. Supplemented by reference TRBV11-2 and TRBJ1-5, the full variable domain reads EAGVAQSPRYKIIEKRQSVAFWCNPISGHATLYWYQQILGQGPKLLIQFQNNGVVDDSQLPKDRFSAERLKGVDSTLKIQPAKLEDSAVYLCASSLLSGTGYSNQPQHFGDGTRLSIL.

The chain combines TRBV29-1 with TRBJ1-2; D is ambiguous. The germline gives CDR1 SQVTM, CDR2 ANQGSEA. This CDR3 contains 9 residues. V was clipped by 5 bases and J by 7 bases, with 5 bases between them. This chain's CDR3 is CSVNSGYTF. The CDR3 DNA reads TGCAGCGTTAATAGTGGCTACACCTTC.

The chain employs TRBV9 and TRBJ1-2, with D uncertain. The CDR3 is 13 residues long. The V end was cut by 0 bases, the J end by 2 bases, with 5 bases between. The germline V gene has CDR1 SGDLS and CDR2 YYNGEE. In nucleotides, the CDR3 is TGTGCCAGCAGCGTAGTTTCCAACTATGGCTACACCTTC. It specifies CASSVVSNYGYTF.

This clonotype has a count of ten or more. The chain is built from TRBV6-2 or TRBV6-3 and TRBJ2-2, with TRBD2 matching 9 bases. Germline V CDR1 and CDR2: MNHEY, SVGEGT. The CDR3 length is 16 residues. Trimming cost V 1 base and J 5 bases; bases outside gene matches: 5. Here the CDR3 reads CASSYYAGGQTGELFF. In nucleotides, the CDR3 is TGTGCCAGCAGTTACTACGCGGGGGGGCAAACCGGGGAGCTGTTTTTT.

In regard to this clonotype: A single base separates this from a much larger clone, so it may be a read error. The J gene is TRBJ2-7, the V gene TRBV27; perhaps TRBD1 as D (5 bases). Germline assignment: CDR1 MNHEY and CDR2 SMNVEV (reference sequence). The CDR3 spans 13 residues. The DNA of the CDR3 is TGTGCCAGCAGTTTAAGTGGGGCCCCCCCCCTTTTTTTC. Translated, it gives CASSLSGAPPLFF.

This clonotype was recorded many times. This CDR3 reads CASSPGASYGYTF. CDR3 sequence (DNA): TGTGCCAGCAGTCCAGGGGCTTCCTATGGCTACACCTTC. The V call is TRBV12-3 or TRBV12-4, the J call TRBJ1-2, with a tentative D call TRBD1 (6 bases). The CDR3 loop spans 13 amino acids. Deletions cut 5 bases from V and 4 bases from J, with 11 bases between.

CDR3 loop: CASSPGQTGYTF. The CDR3 coding sequence is TGTGCCAGCAGCCCGGGCCAAACCGGCTACACCTTC. The chain joins TRBV3-1 to TRBJ1-2; no definite D call. Germline CDR1 reads LGHDT; CDR2 reads YNNKEL (reference sequence). V shed 4 bases and J shed 8 bases, with 11 bases lying between them. The CDR3 sequence is 12 residues long. Supplemented by reference TRBV3-1 and TRBJ1-2, the full variable domain reads DTAVSQTPKYLVTQMGNDKSIKCEQNLGHDTMYWYKQDSKKFLKIMFSYNNKELIINETVPNRFSPKSPDKAHLNLHINSLELGDSAVYFCASSPGQTGYTFGSGTRLTVV.